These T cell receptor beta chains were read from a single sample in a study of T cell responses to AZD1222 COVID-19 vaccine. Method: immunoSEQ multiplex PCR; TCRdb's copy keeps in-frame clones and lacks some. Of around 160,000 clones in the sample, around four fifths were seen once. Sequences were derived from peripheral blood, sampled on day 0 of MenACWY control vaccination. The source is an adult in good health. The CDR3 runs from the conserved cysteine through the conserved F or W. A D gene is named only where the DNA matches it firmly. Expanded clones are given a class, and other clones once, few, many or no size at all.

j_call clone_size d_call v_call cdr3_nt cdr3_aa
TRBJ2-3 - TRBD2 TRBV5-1 TGCGCCAGCAGTAGCCTTCCAGCGGGGGGTAGCACAGATACGCAGTATTTT CASSSLPAGGSTDTQYF
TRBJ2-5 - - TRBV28 TGTGCCGGATCCCGGGACTGGAGGGAGACCCAGTACTTC CAGSRDWRETQYF
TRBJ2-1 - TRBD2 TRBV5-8 TGTGCCAGCAGTTCTAGCGGGGGGGCCTTGAGCAATGAGCAGTTCTTC CASSSSGGALSNEQFF
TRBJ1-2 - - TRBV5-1 TGCGCCAGCAGCTTGGGACATAGTAACTATGGCTACACCTTC CASSLGHSNYGYTF
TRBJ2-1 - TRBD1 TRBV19 TGTGCCAGTAGTCCGGGACAGGGCATTTATGAGCAGTTCTTC CASSPGQGIYEQFF
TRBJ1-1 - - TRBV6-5 TGTGCCAGCAGACGCTGGGGAGCCGCAGCTTTCTTT CASRRWGAAAFF
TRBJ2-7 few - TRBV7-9 TGTGCCAGCAGCCCCCCAGGGGATCACGAGCAGTACTTC CASSPPGDHEQYF
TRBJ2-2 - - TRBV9 TGTGCCAGCAGCCCCGGAGCTAGCCGCACCGGGGAGCTGTTTTTT CASSPGASRTGELFF
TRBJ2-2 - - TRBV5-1 TGCGCCAGCGGGTCCCCAAGGAAGTCGGACACCGGGGAGCTGTTTTTT CASGSPRKSDTGELFF
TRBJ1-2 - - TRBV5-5 TGTGCCAGCAGCTCGGACAGCTATGGCTACACCTTC CASSSDSYGYTF
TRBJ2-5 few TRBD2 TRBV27 TGTGCCAGCGGATCACTAGCGGGGGCTTATCTCGGGACCCAGTACTTC CASGSLAGAYLGTQYF
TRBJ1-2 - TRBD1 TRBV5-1 TGCGCCAGCAGCTCCGGGACAGAGCCTTATGGCTACACCTTC CASSSGTEPYGYTF
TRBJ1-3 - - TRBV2 TGTGCCAGCAGTGACAGCCCTGGAAACACCATATATTTT CASSDSPGNTIYF